These T cell receptor beta chains were read from a single sample in a study of cytomegalovirus exposure and HLA in healthy donors. Profiling relied on immunoSEQ multiplex PCR, and the TCRdb table lists in-frame clones only, not all of them. The sample has more than 90,000 clones, roughly 76% seen once. The sample was PBMCs. All receptors come from a man in his forties or fifties in good health and CMV-seropositive. Each CDR3 is given with its conserved first and last residue. The D gene is left open where the match is weak. Some rows mark clone size as missing; the rest say once, few, many or name a class of expanded clone.

CDR3aa: CASSPGQGNQPQHF
CDR3nt: TGTGCCAGCAGCCCAGGACAGGGAAATCAGCCCCAGCATTTT
d_gene: TRBD1
v_gene: TRBV14
abundance: NA
j_gene: TRBJ1-5

CDR3aa: CASSPNAGTASYGQYF
CDR3nt: TGTGCCAGCAGCCCAAACGCAGGGACAGCCTCCTACGGGCAGTACTTC
d_gene: TRBD1
v_gene: TRBV7-9
abundance: NA
j_gene: TRBJ2-7

CDR3aa: CASSIIQASGTGNTEAFF
CDR3nt: TGTGCCAGCTCAATAATCCAGGCCTCCGGTACAGGGAACACTGAAGCTTTCTTT
d_gene: NA
v_gene: TRBV18
abundance: NA
j_gene: TRBJ1-1

CDR3aa: CASSPSPGQGPYEQYF
CDR3nt: TGTGCCAGCAGTCCATCACCGGGACAGGGCCCCTACGAGCAGTACTTC
d_gene: TRBD1
v_gene: TRBV28
abundance: few
j_gene: TRBJ2-7

CDR3aa: CASSQGTSSGELFF
CDR3nt: TGCGCCAGCAGCCAAGGGACTAGCTCCGGGGAGCTGTTTTTT
d_gene: TRBD2
v_gene: TRBV4-3
abundance: few
j_gene: TRBJ2-2

CDR3aa: CASSYRGQGSYNEQFF
CDR3nt: TGTGCCAGCAGTTATCGGGGACAGGGTTCCTACAATGAGCAGTTCTTC
d_gene: TRBD1
v_gene: TRBV6-6
abundance: few
j_gene: TRBJ2-1

CDR3aa: CASSQEVSAYEQYF
CDR3nt: TGCGCCAGCAGCCAAGAGGTTTCGGCCTACGAGCAGTACTTC
d_gene: NA
v_gene: TRBV4-3
abundance: few
j_gene: TRBJ2-7

CDR3aa: CATARDRGLAGELFF
CDR3nt: TGTGCCACCGCCCGGGACAGGGGACTAGCCGGGGAGCTGTTTTTT
d_gene: TRBD1
v_gene: TRBV6-5
abundance: NA
j_gene: TRBJ2-2

CDR3aa: CASIGGGNQETQYF
CDR3nt: TGTGCCAGCATTGGGGGGGGGAACCAAGAGACCCAGTACTTC
d_gene: TRBD2
v_gene: TRBV7-9
abundance: NA
j_gene: TRBJ2-5

CDR3aa: CASSPLAGVGNSPLHF
CDR3nt: TGTGCCAGCAGTCCCCTGGCGGGGGTGGGGAATTCACCCCTCCACTTT
d_gene: NA
v_gene: TRBV6-6
abundance: NA
j_gene: TRBJ1-6

CDR3aa: CASSFPRVRSGEAGELFF
CDR3nt: TGTGCCAGCAGTTTTCCCAGAGTCCGGTCCGGGGAGGCCGGGGAGCTGTTTTTT
d_gene: NA
v_gene: TRBV28
abundance: few
j_gene: TRBJ2-2

CDR3aa: CASSSGPPSYNEQFF
CDR3nt: TGCGCCAGCTCGAGCGGACCACCTTCCTACAATGAGCAGTTCTTC
d_gene: NA
v_gene: TRBV10-1
abundance: NA
j_gene: TRBJ2-1

CDR3aa: CASSLNQGSYSPLHF
CDR3nt: TGTGCCAGCAGCTTAAATCAGGGGTCTTATTCACCCCTCCACTTT
d_gene: NA
v_gene: TRBV7-2
abundance: NA
j_gene: TRBJ1-6

CDR3aa: CASRVTGFDQPQHF
CDR3nt: TGCGCCAGCAGGGTGACAGGGTTTGATCAGCCCCAGCATTTT
d_gene: TRBD1
v_gene: TRBV10-2
abundance: NA
j_gene: TRBJ1-5

CDR3aa: CASSPHAGAYNEQFF
CDR3nt: TGCGCCAGCAGCCCCCACGCCGGTGCATACAATGAGCAGTTCTTC
d_gene: NA
v_gene: TRBV4-3
abundance: NA
j_gene: TRBJ2-1

CDR3aa: CASRISRNEQFF
CDR3nt: TGTGCCAGCAGGATCAGCAGGAATGAGCAGTTCTTC
d_gene: NA
v_gene: TRBV28
abundance: NA
j_gene: TRBJ2-1

CDR3aa: CASSARDRASEQYF
CDR3nt: TGTGCCAGCAGCGCCCGGGACAGGGCCAGCGAGCAGTACTTC
d_gene: TRBD1
v_gene: TRBV11-3
abundance: NA
j_gene: TRBJ2-7

CDR3aa: CSVDGMGFGTVTYYGYTF
CDR3nt: TGCAGCGTTGACGGGATGGGATTCGGGACAGTAACTTACTATGGCTACACCTTC
d_gene: TRBD1
v_gene: TRBV29-1
abundance: NA
j_gene: TRBJ1-2

CDR3aa: CASSASTSSHEQFF
CDR3nt: TGTGCCAGCAGTGCCTCGACTAGTTCGCATGAGCAGTTCTTC
d_gene: NA
v_gene: TRBV28
abundance: once
j_gene: TRBJ2-1

CDR3aa: CASSAKLLRDTEAFF
CDR3nt: TGTGCCAGCAGCGCGAAACTTCTGAGGGACACTGAAGCTTTCTTT
d_gene: NA
v_gene: TRBV7-9
abundance: NA
j_gene: TRBJ1-1

CDR3aa: CASRPPRSVYGYTF
CDR3nt: TGTGCCAGTAGACCCCCGAGATCGGTCTATGGCTACACCTTC
d_gene: NA
v_gene: TRBV19
abundance: once
j_gene: TRBJ1-2